In this sample, the clone carrying this TCR beta chain turned up many times. The target antigen is unknown. The data stem from a study of read filtering for tumor transcriptome and immune sequencing. About the research overall: Revised staging placed under ten patients in R-ISS I, roughly 16 in II, about seven in III.

General observations from the study: In IR-seq, single-read clonotypes were around four fifths of clonotypes but around 3.5% of reads.

From roughly 400 ng of RNA, a library with molecular barcoded alpha/delta and beta/gamma adaptors was made. TCRdb redid the calling of the reads with MiXCR, one entry per CDR3 protein. The sample carries 35,000 to 50,000 distinct CDR3 sequences, roughly an eighth recorded once. The junction had 7 bases not matched to a gene; V was cut back by 4 bases and J by 2 bases. CDR3 length: 16 amino acids. Germline CDR1 and CDR2: SGHRS and YFSETQ. This clonotype originated in a donor aged 40 or older with multiple myeloma. The chain employs TRBV5-1 and TRBJ2-7; 12 positions agree with TRBD2. Sequenced material: a population of CD138-negative cells sorted from bone marrow. The CDR3 coding sequence is TGCGCCAGCAGCCCCACGGCTAGCGGGGGGGCCTACGAGCAGTACTTC. As protein: CASSPTASGGAYEQYF.